The clone carrying this T cell receptor beta chain was counted only a few times. TCRdb reprocessed the 5' RACE reads with MiXCR, giving one entry per CDR3 protein. The table includes about 340,000 distinct CDR3 sequences, more than 15% detected once. The data stem from a study of T-cell memory formation after mild COVID-19. This CDR3 has 15 residues. Looked up from germline, CDR1 is KGHDR and CDR2 is SFDVKD. V gave up 3 bases and J gave up 2 bases, with 12 bases separating them. The source material was PBMCs or a T cell subset sorted from them (not recorded which). V and J are TRBV24-1 and TRBJ2-5; D is perhaps TRBD1 (5 bases). The clonotype was recovered from a man aged 18 to 30 who had mild COVID-19 (a few samples of this study predate the infection). Cell type and time point are not known. The CDR3 region has the DNA TGTGCCACCAGTGATGCCGCAGGGCAACAAGAGACCCAGTACTTC. The encoded protein is CATSDAAGQQETQYF.